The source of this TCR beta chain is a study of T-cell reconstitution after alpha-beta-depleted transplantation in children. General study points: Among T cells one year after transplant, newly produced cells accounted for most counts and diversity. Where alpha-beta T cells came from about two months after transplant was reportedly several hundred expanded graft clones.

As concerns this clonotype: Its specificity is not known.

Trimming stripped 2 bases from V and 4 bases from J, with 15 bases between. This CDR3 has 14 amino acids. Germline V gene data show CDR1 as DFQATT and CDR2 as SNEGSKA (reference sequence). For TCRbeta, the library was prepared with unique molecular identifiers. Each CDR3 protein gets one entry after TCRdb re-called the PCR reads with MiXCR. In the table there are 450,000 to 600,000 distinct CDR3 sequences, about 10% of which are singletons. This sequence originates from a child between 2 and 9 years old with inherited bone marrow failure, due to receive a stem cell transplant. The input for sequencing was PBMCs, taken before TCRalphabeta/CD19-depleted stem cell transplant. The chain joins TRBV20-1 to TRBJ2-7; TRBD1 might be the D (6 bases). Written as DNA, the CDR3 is TGCAGTGCTAGATACGGGACACATTTATACGAGCAGTACTTC. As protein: CSARYGTHLYEQYF.